The rows below give T cell receptor beta chains drawn from one sample of a study. TCRdb re-called the RT-PCR reads through MiXCR, storing one row per CDR3 protein. This table holds about 680,000 distinct CDR3 sequences, 14% found once. The sample comprised memory CD4+ T cells from blood. The origin of the receptors is a female donor in good health, serving as a healthy control. CDR3s include the opening cysteine and the closing phenylalanine or tryptophan. Clone size is shown for a subset of rows, as once, few, many or a class of expanded clone.

NA TRBV6-2/TRBV6-3 CASSPVTGEQYF
NA TRBV5-1 CASSLGPGGTYNEQYF
many TRBV12-3/TRBV12-4 CASSSLDLTNEKLFF
few TRBV5-1 CASSLQDWRTDTQYF
few TRBV20-1 CSARDQDSNTGELFF
NA TRBV20-1 CSGTGLAGVREQFF
NA TRBV5-5 CASSLENSLQGLYEQYF
few TRBV5-6 CASSLGISSYGYTF
NA TRBV12-3/TRBV12-4 CASSTPGTGGNTEAFF
many TRBV12-3/TRBV12-4 CASSLKGANVLTF
NA TRBV11-2 CASSFGTYETQYF
NA TRBV12-3/TRBV12-4 CASSSFSGRGAEQFF
few TRBV7-9 CASRETGVTGQETQYF
few TRBV20-1 CSARERAGTGNF
many TRBV6-6 CASSKGQTSWDEQFF
NA TRBV20-1 CSARETGAGANVLTF
many TRBV18 CASSRFALGNIQYF
NA TRBV18 CASSPGENEQFF
NA TRBV5-1 CASRPGLAENEQFF
NA TRBV7-2 CASSQRGQVADTQYF
NA TRBV5-1 CASSWDPNQPQHF
many TRBV20-1 CSARDIREVVPFTSLAKNIQYF
NA TRBV29-1 CSAGWATNEKLFF
few TRBV5-1 CASSLESSGEKLFF
NA TRBV10-3 CAISESSGGVETQYF
few TRBV5-6 CASRFGDLKKNEQFF
many TRBV6-5 CASSYSPGEETQYF
few TRBV20-1 CSARSSAQADEQFF
NA TRBV7-2 CASTQGGQGTEAFF
NA TRBV7-9 CASSRELFF
NA TRBV6-2/TRBV6-3 CASTSDRENIQYF
NA TRBV7-8 CASSFVLRKNTEAFF
many TRBV7-2 CASSLGGGNEQYF
few TRBV11-3 CASSLDASGRHNEQFF
many TRBV4-2 CASSQDRSSFGTQYF
NA TRBV20-1 CSAAEVGGYTF
few TRBV5-6 CASSLEDRVSYGYTF
NA TRBV30 CAWTPHKLWWTSGSSTDTQYF
NA TRBV10-3 CAITGPRAYTIYF
many TRBV7-2 CASSAAGTRDNEQFF
few TRBV20-1 CSARNPPGQGNSPLHF
NA TRBV6-1 CASSEGARTEAFF
many TRBV7-2 CASSFRADNEQFF
NA TRBV7-2 CASSVTTSGSWYEQYF
NA TRBV20-1 CSAPIWRGLFYEQYF
NA TRBV5-1 CASYGTSKRPGFIYNEQFF
few TRBV20-1 CSASGLAGAYTGELFF
NA TRBV30 CAWREGTNQPQHF
many TRBV20-1 CSARETGLTYEQYF
few TRBV7-8 CASSLRPFSATDTQYF
NA TRBV7-3 CASSAGTGPHNEQFF
NA TRBV18 CASSPHGSTGVSSNYGYTF
many TRBV20-1 CSAENRGDTQYF